The present entry profiles one T cell receptor (beta chain) with its context. Profiled with immunoSEQ multiplex PCR; TCRdb holds only in-frame clones, not every one. The table records about 82,000 clones, approximately 90% of them present only once. The data stem from a study of blood T cell repertoires in COVID-19. Germline CDR1 MGHRA, CDR2 YSYEKL. Trimming removed 4 bases from V and 7 bases from J; junction bases left unmatched: 3. This CDR3 has 13 residues. The sequence came from a woman in her forties or fifties with acute COVID-19. The chain couples TRBV4-1 to TRBJ2-2, with TRBD1 matching 7 bases. Source material: PBMCs or T cells enriched from blood (not recorded which). The CDR3, as DNA: TGCGCCAGCAGCCGACAGGGTGGCGGGGAGCTGTTTTTT. Amino acids: CASSRQGGGELFF.